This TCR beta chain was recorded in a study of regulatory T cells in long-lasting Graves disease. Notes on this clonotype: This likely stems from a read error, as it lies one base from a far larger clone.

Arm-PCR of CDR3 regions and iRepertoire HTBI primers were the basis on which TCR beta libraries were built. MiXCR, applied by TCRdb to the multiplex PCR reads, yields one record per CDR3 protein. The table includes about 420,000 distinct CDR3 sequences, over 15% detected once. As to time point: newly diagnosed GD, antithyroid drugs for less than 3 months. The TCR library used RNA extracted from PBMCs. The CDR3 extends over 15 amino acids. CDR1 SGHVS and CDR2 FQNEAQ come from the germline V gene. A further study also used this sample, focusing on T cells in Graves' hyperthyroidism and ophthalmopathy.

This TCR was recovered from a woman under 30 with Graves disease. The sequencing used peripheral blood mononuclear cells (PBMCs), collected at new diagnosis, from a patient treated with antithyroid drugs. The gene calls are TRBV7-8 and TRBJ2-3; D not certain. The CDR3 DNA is TGTGCCGGCAGCATAAACCCCGGAAGCGCAGATACGCAGTATTTT. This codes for CAGSINPGSADTQYF.